Listed below are T cell receptor beta chains from one sample, sequenced in a study of blood T cell repertoires in COVID-19. Data came from immunoSEQ multiplex PCR; TCRdb stores just in-frame clones and leaves some out. The sample records around 300,000 clones, 75% to 90% being singletons. The sequencing sample was made of peripheral blood. The receptors originated from a woman between 25 and 40 years old who had recovered from COVID-19. Each CDR3 is given with its conserved first and last residue. D genes are given only for firm matches. Size values are once, few and many counts, or a class for expanded clones, and some rows have none.

CDR3nt: TGTGCCAGCAGCTCCAGGGGGGTCACAGATACGCAGTATTTT
CDR3aa: CASSSRGVTDTQYF
d_gene: -
j_gene: TRBJ2-3
v_gene: TRBV5-4
abundance: -

CDR3nt: TGCGCCAGCAGCCATCCCGGGGGCTACACCTTC
CDR3aa: CASSHPGGYTF
d_gene: -
j_gene: TRBJ1-2
v_gene: TRBV4-1
abundance: -

CDR3nt: TGTGCCAGCAGCTCAGTCGTTCCGGACAGGGGAACCTACGAGCAGTACTTC
CDR3aa: CASSSVVPDRGTYEQYF
d_gene: TRBD1
j_gene: TRBJ2-7
v_gene: TRBV7-9
abundance: -

CDR3nt: TGTGCCAGCAGCCTAGCCCTTCATTCAATCAACCCCCAGCATTTT
CDR3aa: CASSLALHSINPQHF
d_gene: -
j_gene: TRBJ1-5
v_gene: TRBV5-8
abundance: once

CDR3nt: TGCGCCAGCAGCCCATACGGCTCTGGGGCCAACGTCCTGACTTTC
CDR3aa: CASSPYGSGANVLTF
d_gene: -
j_gene: TRBJ2-6
v_gene: TRBV4-1
abundance: -

CDR3nt: TGTGCCAGCAAGATTTTCGACTTTTTCTCCTACGAGCAGTACTTC
CDR3aa: CASKIFDFFSYEQYF
d_gene: -
j_gene: TRBJ2-7
v_gene: TRBV6-5
abundance: -

CDR3nt: TGTGCCAGTAGCCGACAGGGACATAGCAATCAGCCCCAGCATTTT
CDR3aa: CASSRQGHSNQPQHF
d_gene: TRBD1
j_gene: TRBJ1-5
v_gene: TRBV19
abundance: -

CDR3nt: TGTGCCAGCATCCTTAGGGGCTGGGAGCGGGAGAGCTACGAGCAGTACTTC
CDR3aa: CASILRGWERESYEQYF
d_gene: TRBD2
j_gene: TRBJ2-7
v_gene: TRBV7-9
abundance: few

CDR3nt: TGTGCCAGCTCACGAGGGTCCGCCGGGGCAGGGGGGAGCACTGAAGCTTTCTTT
CDR3aa: CASSRGSAGAGGSTEAFF
d_gene: TRBD1
j_gene: TRBJ1-1
v_gene: TRBV18
abundance: -

CDR3nt: TGTGCCAGCAGCTTACCGGGACAGGGGAAATACGAGCAGTACTTC
CDR3aa: CASSLPGQGKYEQYF
d_gene: TRBD1
j_gene: TRBJ2-7
v_gene: TRBV11-2
abundance: once

CDR3nt: TGTGCCAGTAGTTACGCGGGGCTAGATACGCAGTATTTT
CDR3aa: CASSYAGLDTQYF
d_gene: -
j_gene: TRBJ2-3
v_gene: TRBV19
abundance: once

CDR3nt: TGTGCCAGCAGTTTAGGGGGGAGCAATCAGCCCCAGCATTTT
CDR3aa: CASSLGGSNQPQHF
d_gene: -
j_gene: TRBJ1-5
v_gene: TRBV27
abundance: -

CDR3nt: TGTGCCAGCCTTGAAAGGGGGAATTCACCCCTCCACTTT
CDR3aa: CASLERGNSPLHF
d_gene: -
j_gene: TRBJ1-6
v_gene: TRBV7-9
abundance: -

CDR3nt: TGTGCCAGCTCACCGACGACAGAGTTCTCTGGAAACACCATATATTTT
CDR3aa: CASSPTTEFSGNTIYF
d_gene: -
j_gene: TRBJ1-3
v_gene: TRBV18
abundance: -

CDR3nt: TGTGCCAGCAGCTCATCCGGGACAGGCGAGACCCAGTACTTC
CDR3aa: CASSSSGTGETQYF
d_gene: TRBD1
j_gene: TRBJ2-5
v_gene: TRBV13
abundance: -

CDR3nt: TGTGCCAGCAGTGGCGGAGGGGCGGGATACACCGGGGAGCTGTTTTTT
CDR3aa: CASSGGGAGYTGELFF
d_gene: -
j_gene: TRBJ2-2
v_gene: TRBV28
abundance: -

CDR3nt: TGCGCCAGCAGCTTGGGCTTTAGCGGGAGTGTCCACAATGAGCAGTTCTTC
CDR3aa: CASSLGFSGSVHNEQFF
d_gene: TRBD2
j_gene: TRBJ2-1
v_gene: TRBV5-1
abundance: few

CDR3nt: TGTGCCAGCAGTTACCCGGGACAGCCCTACGAGCAGTACTTC
CDR3aa: CASSYPGQPYEQYF
d_gene: TRBD1
j_gene: TRBJ2-7
v_gene: TRBV6-2/TRBV6-3
abundance: -

CDR3nt: TGTGCCAGTAGTATAGGCACAGGGGAGTATGGCTACACCTTC
CDR3aa: CASSIGTGEYGYTF
d_gene: TRBD1
j_gene: TRBJ1-2
v_gene: TRBV19
abundance: once

CDR3nt: TGTGCCAGTAGTATCGGGCCAGGGGTAGGGAATCAGCCCCAGCATTTT
CDR3aa: CASSIGPGVGNQPQHF
d_gene: -
j_gene: TRBJ1-5
v_gene: TRBV19
abundance: -

CDR3nt: TGTGCCAGCAGCTTCGGCAGGGGAGAGGGCGATACGCAGTATTTT
CDR3aa: CASSFGRGEGDTQYF
d_gene: -
j_gene: TRBJ2-3
v_gene: TRBV11-2
abundance: -

CDR3nt: TGCGCCAGCAGCCGAGGAACAAGTAGAAGCTCCTACGAGCAGTACTTC
CDR3aa: CASSRGTSRSSYEQYF
d_gene: -
j_gene: TRBJ2-7
v_gene: TRBV5-1
abundance: -